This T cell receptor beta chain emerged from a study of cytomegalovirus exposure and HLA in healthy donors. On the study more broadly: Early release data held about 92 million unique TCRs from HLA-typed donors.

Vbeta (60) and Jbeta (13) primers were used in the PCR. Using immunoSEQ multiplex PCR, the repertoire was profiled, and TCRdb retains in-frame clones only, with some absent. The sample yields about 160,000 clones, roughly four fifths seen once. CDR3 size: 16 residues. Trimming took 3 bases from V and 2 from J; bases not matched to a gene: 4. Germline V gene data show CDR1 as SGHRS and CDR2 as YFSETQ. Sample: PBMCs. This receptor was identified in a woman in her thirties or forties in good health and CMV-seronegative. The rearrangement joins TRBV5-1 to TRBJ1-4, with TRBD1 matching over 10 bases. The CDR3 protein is CASSYGQGGTNEKLFF. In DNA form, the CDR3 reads TGCGCCAGCAGCTACGGACAGGGGGGGACTAATGAAAAACTGTTTTTT. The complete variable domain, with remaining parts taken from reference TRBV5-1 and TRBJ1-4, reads KAGVTQTPRYLIKTRGQQVTLSCSPISGHRSVSWYQQTPGQGLQFLFEYFSETQRNKGNFPGRFSGRQFSNSRSEMNVSTLELGDSALYLCASSYGQGGTNEKLFFGSGTQLSVL.